This TCR beta chain was sequenced during a study of CD8 T cells in ankylosing spondylitis. Whole-study results and caveats: Ankylosing spondylitis blood seemed to carry a telltale TCR beta motif made of about 8 highly homologous variants. There was reportedly significant enrichment of clones that were disease-linked in matched ankylosing spondylitis synovial fluid.

Researchers built TCR beta libraries using quantitative 5'-RACE with molecular barcodes. TCRdb reprocessed the 5' RACE reads via MiXCR and lists one record per CDR3 protein. The sample carries some 220,000 distinct CDR3 sequences, about 7% recorded once. This clonotype showed up many times. Antigen unknown. Trimming stripped 5 bases from V and 9 bases from J, with 14 bases between. The CDR3 is made up of 13 amino acids. The V gene's germline CDR1 is MNHNY and CDR2 SVGAGI (reference sequence). The genes are TRBV6-6 and TRBJ2-1, with D tentatively TRBD1 (5 bases). Sequenced: blood, either unsorted or a sorted T cell fraction (not recorded which). The receptor was isolated from a male donor with ankylosing spondylitis. The CDR3 reads CASSLGPRSEQFF. The CDR3 DNA reads TGTGCCAGCAGTCTGGGGCCCAGGAGTGAGCAGTTCTTC.